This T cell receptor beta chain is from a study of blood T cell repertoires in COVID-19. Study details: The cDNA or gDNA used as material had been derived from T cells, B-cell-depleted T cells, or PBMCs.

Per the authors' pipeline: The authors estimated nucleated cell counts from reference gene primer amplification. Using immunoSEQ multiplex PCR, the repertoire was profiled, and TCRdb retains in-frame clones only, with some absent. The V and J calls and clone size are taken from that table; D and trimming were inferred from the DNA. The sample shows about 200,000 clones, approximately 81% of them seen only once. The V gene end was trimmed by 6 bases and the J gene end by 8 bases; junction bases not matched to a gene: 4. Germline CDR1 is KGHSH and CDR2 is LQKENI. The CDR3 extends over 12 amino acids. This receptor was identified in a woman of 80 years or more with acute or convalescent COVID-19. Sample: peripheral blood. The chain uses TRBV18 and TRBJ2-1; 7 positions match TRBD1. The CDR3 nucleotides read TGTGCCAGCTCCCGCGACAGGGATGAGCAGTTCTTC. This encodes CASSRDRDEQFF.